This T cell receptor beta chain was captured by sequencing in a study of cytomegalovirus exposure and HLA in healthy donors. From germline, CDR1 is SGHTA and CDR2 FQGNSA. The CDR3 is 13 residues long. Trimming pared 2 bases from V and 6 bases from J, leaving 10 bases between. Both 60 Vbeta primers and 13 Jbeta primers went into the PCR. Repertoires were generated with immunoSEQ multiplex PCR, while TCRdb's copy carries only in-frame clones and drops some. The listing records around 200,000 clones. Details on this clone: Its antigen remains unidentified.

Study-wide points: Reportedly, TCR beta sequences accurately predicted HLA-A and HLA-B alleles in most subjects. Later findings reportedly placed an Asian-associated ancestry cluster below the approximately 670-donor mean for N-insertions. Reports indicated that the classifier achieved high specificity and sensitivity in diagnosing cytomegalovirus status. It is likely that the observed cluster of highly shared sequence variants was a sequencing artifact.

Sample: PBMCs. This chain connects TRBV7-2 to TRBJ2-5; D not resolved. The TCR originated in a woman aged 25 to 39 in good health and CMV-seropositive. The CDR3 sequence is CASSLQRGQTQYF. DNA of the CDR3: TGTGCCAGCAGCTTACAGCGAGGTCAGACCCAGTACTTC.